This T cell receptor beta chain was obtained from a study of shared clonotypes between healthy human individuals. Whole-study findings and limits: Clonotypes that were shared across a handful of donors made up roughly 5.2% of naive CD4 clonotypes. Rarefaction showed that sequencing of sorted subsets was incomplete (despite large depth).

The donors were adults (healthy and HIV-negative) with no recent acute infections or vaccinations. Germline assignment: CDR1 MDHEN and CDR2 SYDVKM. This CDR3 has 13 amino acids. Between the trimmed V and J ends, which lost 2 bases and 11 bases, there was a span of 15 bases. Profiled with immunoSEQ multiplex PCR; TCRdb holds only in-frame clones, not every one. The sample has some 2,400,000 clones, approximately 94% seen once. A note on this clone: The antigen is undetermined.

This TCR derives from a man between 18 and 35 years old in good health. Sample: naive CD4+ T cells sorted from blood. As to subset: CD45RA+ positively selected. The chain employs TRBV28 and TRBJ1-1; D ambiguous. CDR3 nucleotide sequence: TGTGCCAGCAGTTTAGGAGGGCTAGTGGGGGCTTTCTTT. Translation: CASSLGGLVGAFF.